Given below is one T cell receptor (beta chain) in context. This record comes from a study of blood T cell repertoires in COVID-19. About the study: The origin of the acute and convalescent COVID-19 samples was the United States, Italy and Spain. T cells, B-cell-depleted T cells, or PBMCs provided the cDNA or gDNA that served as material.

In the original analysis: Estimates of nucleated cell counts were drawn from the amplification of reference gene primers. Profiling relied on immunoSEQ multiplex PCR, and the TCRdb table lists in-frame clones only, not all of them. That table gives V, J and clone size, and the DNA gave D and trimming. Here the sample spans roughly 70,000 clones, roughly 80% being singletons. This clonotype was sampled from a man between 65 and 85 years old who had recovered from COVID-19. Sequencing input: peripheral blood.

The CDR3 DNA reads TGTGCCAGCAGCCCCCAGACAGAAGCTTTCTTT. This encodes CASSPQTEAFF. The chain has TRBV7-2 and TRBJ1-1; D unresolved. V was cut by 5 bases and J by 8 bases, with 9 bases left in between. This CDR3 contains 11 residues. Germline V gene data show CDR1 as SGHTA and CDR2 as FQGNSA.